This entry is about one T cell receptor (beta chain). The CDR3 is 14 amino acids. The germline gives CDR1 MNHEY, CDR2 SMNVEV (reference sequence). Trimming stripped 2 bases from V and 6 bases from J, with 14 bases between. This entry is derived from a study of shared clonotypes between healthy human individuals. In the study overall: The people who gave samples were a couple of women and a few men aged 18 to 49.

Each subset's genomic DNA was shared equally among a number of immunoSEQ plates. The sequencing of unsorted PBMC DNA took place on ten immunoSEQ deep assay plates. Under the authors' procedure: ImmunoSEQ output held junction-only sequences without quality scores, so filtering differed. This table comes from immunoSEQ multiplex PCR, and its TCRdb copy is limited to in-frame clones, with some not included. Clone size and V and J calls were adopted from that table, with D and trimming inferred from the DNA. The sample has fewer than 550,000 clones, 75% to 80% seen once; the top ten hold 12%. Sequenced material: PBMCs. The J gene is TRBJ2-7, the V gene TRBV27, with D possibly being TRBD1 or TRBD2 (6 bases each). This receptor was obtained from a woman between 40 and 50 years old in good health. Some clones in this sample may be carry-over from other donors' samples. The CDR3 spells CASSLTGALREQYF. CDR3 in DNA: TGTGCCAGCAGTTTAACGGGGGCCTTACGCGAGCAGTACTTC.